This T cell receptor beta chain was identified in a study of early T cells in non-severe SARS-CoV-2 infection. Unique molecular identifiers were attached to individual cDNA molecules. TCRdb passed the 5' RACE reads through MiXCR, listing each CDR3 protein once. Of roughly 81,000 distinct CDR3 sequences listed, 5% to 6.5% are singletons. Ten or more counts support this clonotype. The sample taken for sequencing was whole blood. This receptor was identified in an adult who was a healthcare worker with PCR-confirmed SARS-CoV-2 infection or an uninfected control (not recorded which).

The CDR3 DNA reads as TGTGCCAGCAGCTTAGGACAGGGGGCGATCAGAGATACGCAGTATTTT. Its protein is CASSLGQGAIRDTQYF. The rearrangement links TRBV11-2 to TRBJ2-3; 10 nucleotides match TRBD1. The CDR3 sequence is 16 residues long. CDR1 and CDR2 (germline): SGHAT, FQNNGV. J lost 5 bases, V lost 1 base, and 6 bases had no gene match.